This TCR beta chain was captured by sequencing in a study of cytomegalovirus exposure and HLA in healthy donors. General observations from the study: Versus the approximately 700-donor mean, an Asian-associated ancestry cluster reportedly showed fewer N-insertions in a later analysis.

60 Vbeta and 13 Jbeta primers were used in PCR. Here immunoSEQ multiplex PCR was the method, and the copy in TCRdb shows in-frame clones only, minus some. The sample holds about 120,000 clones; 66% are singletons and the top ten take more than 1.5%. Worth noting for this clone: The antigen remains undetermined. Relative to the germline gene, one junction end is altered; a read error may explain this.

The germline V gene has CDR1 MNHEY and CDR2 SVGAGI. This CDR3 has 15 residues. What was sequenced was PBMCs. The receptor was derived from a man aged 18 to 29 in good health and CMV-seronegative. The rearrangement joins TRBV6-5 to TRBJ1-5, with D unresolved. CDR3 coding DNA: TGTCCCAGCAGTCCGAGATTTAATAGCAATCAGCCCCAGCATTTT. This encodes CPSSPRFNSNQPQHF.